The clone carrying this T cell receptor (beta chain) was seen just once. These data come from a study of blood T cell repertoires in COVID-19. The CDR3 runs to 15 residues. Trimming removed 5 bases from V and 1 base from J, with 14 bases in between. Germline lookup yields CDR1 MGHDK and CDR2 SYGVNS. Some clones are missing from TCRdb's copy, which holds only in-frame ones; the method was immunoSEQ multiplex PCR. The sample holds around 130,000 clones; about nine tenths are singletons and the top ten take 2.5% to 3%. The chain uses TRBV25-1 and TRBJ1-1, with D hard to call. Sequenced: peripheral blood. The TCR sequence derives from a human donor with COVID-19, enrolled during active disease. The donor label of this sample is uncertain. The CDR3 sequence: CASSPPAVGNTEAFF. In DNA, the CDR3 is TGTGCCAGCAGTCCCCCGGCGGTGGGGAACACTGAAGCTTTCTTT.